These 10 T cell receptor beta chains share one sample of origin, sequenced in a study of blood T cell repertoires in COVID-19. Using immunoSEQ multiplex PCR, the repertoire was profiled, and TCRdb retains in-frame clones only, with some absent. Among under 150,000 clones listed, approximately 89% were seen once. The specimen was peripheral blood. These receptors were taken from a human donor in a cohort sampled during active COVID-19.

The J gene is TRBJ2-7, the V gene TRBV7-2; 10 bases are a match to TRBD2. Germline V gene lookup returns CDR1 SGHTA and CDR2 FQGNSA. V was clipped by 5 bases and J by 3 bases; unmatched bases: 10. This CDR3 comprises 16 residues. For the CDR3, the DNA is TGTGCCAGCAGCCTCGGGATAGCGGGGGGAATCTACGAGCAGTACTTC. Amino acid sequence: CASSLGIAGGIYEQYF.

The CDR3 loop reads CASSPGEETQYF. The CDR3 DNA sequence: TGTGCCAGCTCACCGGGAGAGGAGACCCAGTACTTC. The rearrangement links TRBV18 to TRBJ2-5; a weak D match, TRBD2 (5 bases). V lost 3 bases, J lost 5 bases, and 7 bases lay in between. Per germline, CDR1 KGHSH and CDR2 LQKENI. The CDR3 extends over 12 amino acids.

This sequence joins TRBV19 and TRBJ1-4; 9 nucleotides align to TRBD1. V lost 10 bases, J lost 8 bases, and 5 bases stayed unmatched. CDR3 length equals 12 residues. Per the germline V gene, CDR1 is LNHDA and CDR2 is SQIVND (reference sequence). The CDR3 nucleotides are TGTGCCACCCGACAGGGGGAGGAAAAACTGTTTTTT. Its protein is CATRQGEEKLFF.

The chain has TRBV30 and TRBJ2-5, with TRBD2 matching over 11 bases. Trimming took 1 base from V and 0 from J; bases not matched to a gene: 4. The CDR3 is 16 residues long. CDR1 and CDR2 (germline): GTSNPN, SVGIG (reference sequence). The CDR3 reads CAWSASGGTYQETQYF. The CDR3 region has the DNA TGTGCCTGGAGTGCTAGCGGGGGGACCTACCAAGAGACCCAGTACTTC. Looking up the rest from reference TRBV30 and TRBJ2-5 gives the full variable domain: SQTIHQWPATLVQPVGSPLSLECTVEGTSNPNLYWYRQAAGRGLQLLFYSVGIGQISSEVPQNLSASRPQDRQFILSSKKLLLSDSGFYLCAWSASGGTYQETQYFGPGTRLLVL.

The chain employs TRBV9 and TRBJ1-2; 7 bases align to TRBD1. Looked up from germline, CDR1 is SGDLS and CDR2 is YYNGEE. This CDR3 spans 14 amino acids. Losses at the gene ends were 4 bases for V and 7 bases for J; bases not matched to a gene: 10. The CDR3: CASSYIQGNSGYTF. Here the CDR3 DNA reads TGTGCCAGCAGCTATATACAGGGGAACAGTGGCTACACCTTC.

This clone was observed a single time. This rearrangement joins TRBV7-8 to TRBJ2-3; 12 bases fit TRBD2. The CDR3 consists of 16 residues. V was clipped by 3 bases and J by 4 bases; unmatched bases: 5. Germline V gives CDR1 SGHVS, CDR2 FQNEAQ. CDR3 residues: CASSFLAGGGSDTQYF. In nucleotides, the CDR3 is TGTGCCAGCAGCTTTCTAGCGGGGGGGGGTTCAGATACGCAGTATTTT.

The chain links TRBV28 to TRBJ2-1; D may be TRBD2 (5 bases). V was clipped by 5 bases and J by 6 bases, with 14 bases between them. CDR3 length: 14 amino acids. Germline V gene lookup returns CDR1 MDHEN and CDR2 SYDVKM. CDR3: CASSTPDFSNEQFF. The CDR3 DNA reads TGTGCCAGCAGTACCCCGGACTTTAGCAATGAGCAGTTCTTC. Complete variable domain (other parts from reference TRBV28 and TRBJ2-1): DVKVTQSSRYLVKRTGEKVFLECVQDMDHENMFWYRQDPGLGLRLIYFSYDVKMKEKGDIPEGYSVSREKKERFSLILESASTNQTSMYLCASSTPDFSNEQFFGPGTRLTVL.

Written as DNA, the CDR3 is TGTGCCAGCTCACCAGGGACAGAGATGAACACTGAAGCTTTCTTT. This codes for CASSPGTEMNTEAFF. The chain uses TRBV18 and TRBJ1-1, with TRBD1 matching over 7 bases. Unmatched junction bases numbered 3, after V lost 2 bases and J lost 0 bases. In germline, CDR1 is KGHSH, CDR2 LQKENI. This CDR3 has 15 residues.

In DNA form, the CDR3 reads TGTGCCTGGAGTAAGAGACTCCGACGAGAGACCCAGTACTTC. Translating gives CAWSKRLRRETQYF. The chain has TRBV30 and TRBJ2-5, with D uncertain. The germline CDR1 and CDR2 sequences are GTSNPN and SVGIG (reference sequence). V was shortened by 2 bases and J by 4 bases, with 14 bases between the two germline ends. This CDR3 contains 14 residues.

V and J are TRBV2 and TRBJ1-2; D possibly corresponds to TRBD1 (5 bases). CDR1 is SNHLY and CDR2 is FYNNEI in the germline V gene. Trimming stripped 2 bases from V and 6 bases from J, with 10 bases between. The CDR3 has 13 amino acids. The DNA for the CDR3 is TGTGCCAGCAGTGAAAAGGGGATAAATGGCTACACCTTC. Translated: CASSEKGINGYTF.